This T cell receptor beta chain was observed in a study of OX40 agonist ivuxolimab in advanced cancers. This clone was detected only once. Assay: immunoSEQ multiplex PCR; the TCRdb copy retains only in-frame clones and omits some. This repertoire shows some 76,000 clones, about 90% found once; its top ten account for around 7.3%. The specimen was CD4+ or CD8+ T cells sorted from blood, collected in a trial of the OX40 agonist ivuxolimab. This TCR derives from an adult with an advanced solid tumor such as melanoma, head and neck, liver or kidney cancer.

CDR3 bases: TGTGCCAGCAGCCTAGGACAGGGTTGGAATGAGCAGTTCTTC. It specifies CASSLGQGWNEQFF. The chain combines TRBV14 with TRBJ2-1; 8 bases agree with TRBD1. CDR1 is SGHDN and CDR2 is FVKESK in the germline V gene. CDR3 size: 14 residues. The V gene end was trimmed by 4 bases and the J gene end by 7 bases; junction bases not matched to a gene: 6.